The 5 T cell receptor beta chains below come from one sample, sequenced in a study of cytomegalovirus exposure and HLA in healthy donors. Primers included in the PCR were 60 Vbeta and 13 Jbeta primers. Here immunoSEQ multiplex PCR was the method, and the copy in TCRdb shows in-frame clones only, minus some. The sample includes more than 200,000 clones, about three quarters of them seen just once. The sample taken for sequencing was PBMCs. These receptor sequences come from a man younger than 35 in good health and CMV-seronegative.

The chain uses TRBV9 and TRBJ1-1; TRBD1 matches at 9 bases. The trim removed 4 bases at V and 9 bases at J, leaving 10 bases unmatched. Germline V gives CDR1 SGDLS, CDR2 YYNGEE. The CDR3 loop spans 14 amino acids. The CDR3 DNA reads TGTGCCAGCAGCAACAGACAGGGGGATACTAAAGCTTTCTTT. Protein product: CASSNRQGDTKAFF.

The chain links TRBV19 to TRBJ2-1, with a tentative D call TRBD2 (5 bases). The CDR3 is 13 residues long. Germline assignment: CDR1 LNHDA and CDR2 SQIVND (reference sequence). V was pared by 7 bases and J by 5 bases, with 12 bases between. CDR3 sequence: CASTSSIHNEQFF. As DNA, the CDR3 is TGTGCCAGTACTAGCTCCATCCACAATGAGCAGTTCTTC. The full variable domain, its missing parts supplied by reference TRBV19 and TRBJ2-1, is DGGITQSPKYLFRKEGQNVTLSCEQNLNHDAMYWYRQDPGQGLRLIYYSQIVNDFQKGDIAEGYSVSREKKESFPLTVTSAQKNPTAFYLCASTSSIHNEQFFGPGTRLTVL.

CDR3 region: CASSPGVRGTDTQYF. The CDR3 region has the DNA TGTGCCAGCAGTCCAGGGGTACGCGGCACAGATACGCAGTATTTT. This sequence joins TRBV7-8 and TRBJ2-3; possibly TRBD1 for D (6 bases). V was cut by 6 bases and J by 1 base, with 14 bases left in between. The CDR3 has 15 residues. Germline V gene lookup returns CDR1 SGHVS and CDR2 FQNEAQ.

The CDR3 DNA follows: TGCGCCAGCAGCTCCGGGACAGGGGTTTACGAGCAGTACTTC. Translating gives CASSSGTGVYEQYF. The rearrangement joins TRBV5-1 to TRBJ2-7; TRBD1 matches at 10 bases. This CDR3 spans 14 amino acids. Germline values: CDR1 SGHRS, CDR2 YFSETQ. Trimming removed 3 bases from V and 4 bases from J; junction bases left unmatched: 4.

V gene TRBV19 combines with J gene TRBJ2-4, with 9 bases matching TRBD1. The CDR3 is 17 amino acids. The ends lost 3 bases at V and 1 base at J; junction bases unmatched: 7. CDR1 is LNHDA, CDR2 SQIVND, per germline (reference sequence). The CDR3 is CASSIRTGAKAKNIQYF. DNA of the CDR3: TGTGCCAGTAGTATTCGGACAGGGGCTAAGGCCAAAAACATTCAGTACTTC.